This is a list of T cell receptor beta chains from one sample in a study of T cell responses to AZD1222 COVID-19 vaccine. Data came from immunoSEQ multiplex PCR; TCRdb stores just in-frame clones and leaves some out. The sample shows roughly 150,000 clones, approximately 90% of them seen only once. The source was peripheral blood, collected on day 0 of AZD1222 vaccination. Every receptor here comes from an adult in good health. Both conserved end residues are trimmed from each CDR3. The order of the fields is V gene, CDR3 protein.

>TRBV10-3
AIASRGEETQY
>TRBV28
ASSMPGLKSYEQY
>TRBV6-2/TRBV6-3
ASSLLATTDTQY
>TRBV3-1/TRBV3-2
ASSQGELAGGFRETQY
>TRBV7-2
ASSYFGQSYIQY
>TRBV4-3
ASSQGEGDTQY
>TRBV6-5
ASYSSGIGEQY
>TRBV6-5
ASSHQPLRDTEAF
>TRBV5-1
ASKPGMNTEAF
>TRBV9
ASSDQGGDYEKLF
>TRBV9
ASSDPSAGRNSPLH
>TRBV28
ASSFVGSYNEQF
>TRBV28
ASRSSYGQANTEAF
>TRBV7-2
ASSSGTGGYYEQY
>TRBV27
ATRYGGASYNEQF
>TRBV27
ASSTTSAPPAGELF
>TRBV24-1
ATQNPPTEGEKLF
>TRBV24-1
ATSGGAKTQY
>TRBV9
ASSPYSGSSYEQY
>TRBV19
ASSIDREQGPADEKLF
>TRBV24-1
ATSYPPDRAVHALYNQPQH
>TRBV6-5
ASSYSGGPYEQY
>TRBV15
ATSRVRDADWTQY
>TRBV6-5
ASSYQAGEPGELF
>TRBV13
ASSRGQGWETQY
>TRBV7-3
ASSYNRADYNEQF
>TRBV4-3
ASSHGLDGDTQY
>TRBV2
ASTAGTGSYTEAF
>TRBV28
ATLQGLNYGYT
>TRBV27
ASSFNRVEGDPYEQY
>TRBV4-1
ASSQGRSYGYT
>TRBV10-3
AISDRASNQPQH
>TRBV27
ASSLGTSGSREQY
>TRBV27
ASSPQGYNEQF
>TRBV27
ASSPLDRGPGYT
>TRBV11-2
ASSLGLYYEQY
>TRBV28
ASSLLPRQAYEQY
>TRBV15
ATSPLWAASSYNEQF
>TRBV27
ASIKAGLSEQF
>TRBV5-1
ASSRTSEAGELF
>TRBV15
ATSLGGIGNTIY
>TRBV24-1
ATSDLQATGELF
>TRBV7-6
ASSLASGWGSYNEQF
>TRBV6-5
ASSWAGNTEAF
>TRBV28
ASSLVAGGNEQF
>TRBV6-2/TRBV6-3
ASSRRLAGYFVNEQF
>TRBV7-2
ASSLQETQY
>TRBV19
ASSLRGAGLGEQY
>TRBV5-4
ASRRSTGELF
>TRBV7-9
ASSQLNTEAF
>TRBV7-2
ASSQLRDTRTD